This T cell receptor (beta chain) comes out of a study of metastatic and nonmetastatic thyroid tumors. Study-wide context: Malignant and benign thyroid patients had repertoires compared in peripheral blood and tumor or nodule tissue.

Patients were all untreated before their thyroid surgery. CDR3 length equals 15 residues. CDR1 is SGHTA, CDR2 FQGTGA, per germline. How the authors handled the data: CDR3 differences across clinicopathological groups were used to build a distant-metastasis classifier for papillary thyroid cancer. MiXCR was used by TCRdb to re-call the PCR reads. TCRdb assigned the V and J calls; the authors' analysis was not used. The sample includes about 50,000 clones, 20% to 25% of them seen just once. As regards this clone: Mismatch with germline at one junction end may stem from a read error.

V usage is TRBV7-3 and J usage is TRBJ2-2; D remains unclear. The clonotype comes from a female donor with papillary thyroid cancer or a benign thyroid nodule (not recorded which). Some clones in this sample may be carry-over from other donors' samples. Sequenced input: blood. Here the CDR3 reads CARSLDPSSTGELFF. Written as DNA, the CDR3 is TGTGCCCGCAGCCTGGACCCGTCTAGTACCGGGGAGCTGTTTTTT.